The 19 T cell receptor beta chains given below trace back to one sample, sequenced in a study of CD8+ T cells in alopecia areata. Reverse transcription of extracted RNA yielded cDNA, which provided the sequencing template. Here immunoSEQ multiplex PCR was the method, and the copy in TCRdb shows in-frame clones only, minus some. Here the sample spans almost 35,000 clones, roughly 50% being singletons. What was sequenced was NKG2D-high CD8+ T cells sorted from blood. Source of these receptors: a human donor with alopecia areata.

This clone was seen many times. The CDR3 bases are TGTGCCAGTAGTATAGCAGGTCGCGAGCAGTACTTC. It is translated as CASSIAGREQYF. V and J are TRBV19 and TRBJ2-7; D gene unclear. V shed 1 base and J shed 6 bases, with 7 bases lying between them. The CDR3 is 12 residues long. Germline CDR1 and CDR2: LNHDA and SQIVND (reference sequence).

This clone has a single count. The chain couples TRBV4-3 to TRBJ2-2; TRBD1 is a possible D gene (6 bases). There are 17 residues in the CDR3. Germline V gene lookup returns CDR1 LGHNA and CDR2 YSLEER. V was cut by 0 bases and J by 7 bases, with 18 bases left in between. CDR3 protein: CASSQDAGRGIGGELFF. The CDR3 DNA sequence: TGCGCCAGCAGCCAAGACGCCGGCAGGGGAATAGGCGGGGAGCTGTTTTTT.

The chain has TRBV9 and TRBJ2-1, with 11 positions matching TRBD1. The CDR3 is made up of 14 amino acids. Per germline, CDR1 SGDLS and CDR2 YYNGEE. J was trimmed by 6 bases and V by 3 bases; bases with no gene match: 2. The CDR3 loop reads CASSGGQGVNEQFF. The CDR3 nucleotides are TGTGCCAGCAGCGGGGGACAGGGGGTCAATGAGCAGTTCTTC. The full variable domain, rest sourced from reference TRBV9 and TRBJ2-1, is DSGVTQTPKHLITATGQRVTLRCSPRSGDLSVYWYQQSLDQGLQFLIQYYNGEERAKGNILERFSAQQFPDLHSELNLSSLELGDSALYFCASSGGQGVNEQFFGPGTRLTVL.

This chain links TRBV15 with TRBJ2-7; no reliable D call. The CDR3 sequence is 12 residues long. V lost 6 bases, J lost 1 base, and 7 bases lay in between. The germline gives CDR1 LNHNV, CDR2 YYDKDF (reference sequence). The CDR3 DNA is TGTGCCACCAGTGGGCAATCCTACGAGCAGTACTTC. It encodes CATSGQSYEQYF.

The rearrangement uses TRBV11-1 and TRBJ2-6; D unresolved. CDR1 and CDR2 from the germline V gene are SGHAT and FQDESV (reference sequence). CDR3 length: 15 amino acids. V lost 4 bases to trimming and J lost 0 bases, with 7 bases between them. For the CDR3, the DNA is TGTGCCAGCAGCTATCCCTCCTCTGGGGCCAACGTCCTGACTTTC. Its translation: CASSYPSSGANVLTF.

The V call is TRBV7-9, the J call TRBJ2-5; 8 bases agree with TRBD1. In germline, CDR1 is SEHNR, CDR2 FQNEAQ (reference sequence). J lost 0 bases, V lost 4 bases, and 7 bases had no gene match. This CDR3 spans 16 amino acids. CDR3 sequence (DNA): TGTGCCAGCAGCTCTAATACGGGACAGGACCAAGAGACCCAGTACTTC. Translated: CASSSNTGQDQETQYF.

In this sample, this clone turned up a few times. The chain uses TRBV5-6 and TRBJ1-1, with 9 bases lining up with TRBD1. The trim removed 5 bases at V and 10 bases at J, leaving 12 bases unmatched. The CDR3 covers 14 residues. Germline V gene data show CDR1 as SGHDT and CDR2 as YYEEEE. The CDR3 loop reads CASRPGTGHLGAFF. The CDR3 coding sequence is TGTGCCAGCAGACCCGGGACAGGGCATCTAGGAGCTTTCTTT.

The chain carries TRBV28 and TRBJ2-1; TRBD1 matches 9 bases. Germline CDR1 and CDR2: MDHEN and SYDVKM. The CDR3 has 16 residues. V dropped 5 bases and J dropped 3; count of bases not matched to a gene: 8. The CDR3 region has the DNA TGTGCCAGCAGTCGCCTCGGACAGGGGCGCTACAATGAGCAGTTCTTC. It yields the protein CASSRLGQGRYNEQFF.

The chain carries TRBV2 and TRBJ2-5; D gene unclear. Trimming removed 6 bases from V and 1 base from J, with 15 bases in between. This CDR3 has 15 residues. Germline V gives CDR1 SNHLY, CDR2 FYNNEI. This CDR3 reads CASSPWVRPQETQYF. In nucleotides, the CDR3 is TGTGCCAGCAGCCCATGGGTGCGGCCCCAAGAGACCCAGTACTTC.

The gene calls are TRBV6-6 and TRBJ1-2, with 8 bases matching TRBD1. V lost 10 bases to trimming and J lost 1 base; unmatched junction nucleotides: 14. This CDR3 comprises 16 residues. CDR1 and CDR2 (germline): MNHNY, SVGAGI (reference sequence). The CDR3 reads CAIQGAEYAINYGYTF. CDR3 bases: TGTGCCATCCAGGGGGCAGAGTACGCCATTAACTATGGCTACACCTTC.

This chain uses TRBV7-9 with TRBJ1-1, with D uncertain. The CDR3 totals 15 residues. Germline V gene data show CDR1 as SEHNR and CDR2 as FQNEAQ (reference sequence). The germline V and J ends were trimmed by 4 bases and 6 bases, with 18 bases remaining between them. The CDR3 protein is CASSSPFVGNAEAFF. CDR3 sequence (DNA): TGTGCCAGCAGCTCGCCCTTTGTGGGAAACGCTGAAGCTTTCTTT.

This rearrangement joins TRBV10-3 to TRBJ1-2; 9 positions match TRBD1. CDR1 is ENHRY, CDR2 SYGVKD, per germline. The CDR3 runs 14 residues. The trim removed 7 bases at V and 7 bases at J, leaving 10 bases unmatched. The CDR3 spells CAINRGQGVFGYTF. Written as DNA, the CDR3 is TGTGCCATCAATCGGGGACAGGGTGTTTTTGGCTACACCTTC.

In this sample, this clone turned up a few times. J is TRBJ2-7 and V is TRBV7-2; D is uncertain. CDR3 length: 12 amino acids. Germline loops: CDR1 SGHTA, CDR2 FQGNSA. V dropped 4 bases and J dropped 0 bases, with 4 bases sitting between them. The CDR3, as DNA: TGTGCCAGCAGCTCCAGCTCCTACGAGCAGTACTTC. Translating gives CASSSSSYEQYF.

With regard to this clone: A junction end diverges from the germline sequence, so it may reflect a read error. The rearrangement links TRBV29-1 to TRBJ2-7, with 8 nucleotides matching TRBD2. The CDR3 has 14 residues. From germline, CDR1 is SQVTM and CDR2 ANQGSEA. CDR3 DNA sequence: TGCAGCGTTTCCGGACTAGCACCTACTTACGTGCAGTACTTC. Protein product: CSVSGLAPTYVQYF.

This clone has only a few counts. V and J are TRBV2 and TRBJ2-7, with TRBD2 matching 7 bases. With V trimmed by 1 base and J by 5 bases, 8 bases remained unmatched. In germline, CDR1 is SNHLY, CDR2 FYNNEI. The CDR3 length is 15 residues. CDR3 nucleotide sequence: TGTGCCAGCAGTGAAGGGCGGGGGACCGGCAACGAGCAGTACTTC. Its protein is CASSEGRGTGNEQYF.

This chain joins TRBV4-3 and TRBJ2-7; D might be TRBD2 (5 bases). The V and J ends lost 0 bases and 4 bases respectively, with 13 bases between them. The CDR3 has 15 amino acids. Germline CDR1 LGHNA, CDR2 YSLEER. The CDR3 loop is CASSQDRRGWYEQYF. CDR3 DNA sequence: TGCGCCAGCAGCCAAGACCGACGAGGGTGGTACGAGCAGTACTTC.

This chain connects TRBV5-1 to TRBJ1-5; TRBD1 might be the D (6 bases). Germline lookup yields CDR1 SGHRS and CDR2 YFSETQ. V gave up 3 bases and J gave up 5 bases, with 9 bases separating them. This CDR3 has 13 amino acids. CDR3 residues: CASSSSGDQPQHF. The CDR3 coding sequence is TGCGCCAGCAGCTCGTCAGGGGATCAGCCCCAGCATTTT.

The chain employs TRBV6-5 and TRBJ2-3, with 11 bases fitting TRBD2. The CDR3 extends over 15 amino acids. V lost 5 bases to trimming and J lost 2 bases; unmatched junction nucleotides: 3. Germline CDR1 MNHEY, CDR2 SVGAGI. CDR3 sequence: CASSGTSGNTDTQYF. The CDR3 nucleotides are TGTGCCAGCAGTGGGACTAGCGGAAACACAGATACGCAGTATTTT.

The chain uses TRBV7-9 and TRBJ2-7, with D tentatively TRBD1 or TRBD2 (6 bases each). Germline assignment: CDR1 SEHNR and CDR2 FQNEAQ (reference sequence). The CDR3 has 16 residues. V lost 5 bases and J lost 0, with 17 bases in between. The CDR3 reads CASSHTGTQSSYEQYF. The DNA for the CDR3 is TGTGCCAGCAGCCATACAGGGACTCAGAGCTCCTACGAGCAGTACTTC.